This T cell receptor beta chain was obtained from a study of blood T cell repertoires in COVID-19. Across the whole study: Both acute and convalescent COVID-19 samples were obtained from the United States, Italy and Spain. In each case, the material was cDNA or gDNA derived from T cells, B-cell-depleted T cells, or PBMCs.

Germline V gene data show CDR1 as SEHNR and CDR2 as FQNEAQ (reference sequence). The CDR3 is made up of 12 amino acids. Trimming removed 4 bases at V and 8 bases at J, with 11 bases between. As originally analysed: Amplification from reference gene primers served as the basis for estimated nucleated cell counts. Clones were sequenced by immunoSEQ multiplex PCR, and TCRdb holds only the in-frame ones, with some missing. Clonal size and the V and J genes are those of that table, whereas D and trimming came from the DNA. The repertoire holds over 150,000 clones, with less than 90% as singletons. The receptor was isolated from a man between 65 and 85 years old with active or convalescent COVID-19. The sequencing sample was made of peripheral blood. The chain carries TRBV7-9 and TRBJ1-2; D remains unclear. This CDR3 reads CASSSLSRGYTF. CDR3 DNA: TGTGCCAGCAGCTCTCTTAGCCGAGGCTACACCTTC.